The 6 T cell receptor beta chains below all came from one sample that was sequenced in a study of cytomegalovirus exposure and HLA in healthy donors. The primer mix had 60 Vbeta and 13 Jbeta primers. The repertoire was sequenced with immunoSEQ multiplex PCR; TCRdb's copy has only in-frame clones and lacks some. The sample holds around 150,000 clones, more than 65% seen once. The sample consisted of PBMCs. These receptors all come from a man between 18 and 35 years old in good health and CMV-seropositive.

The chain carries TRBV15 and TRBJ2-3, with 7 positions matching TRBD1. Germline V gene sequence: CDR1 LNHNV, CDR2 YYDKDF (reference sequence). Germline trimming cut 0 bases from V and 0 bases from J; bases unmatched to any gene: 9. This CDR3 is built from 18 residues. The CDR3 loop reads CATSRESPGRGSTDTQYF. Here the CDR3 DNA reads TGTGCCACCAGCAGAGAATCCCCCGGCAGGGGGAGCACAGATACGCAGTATTTT.

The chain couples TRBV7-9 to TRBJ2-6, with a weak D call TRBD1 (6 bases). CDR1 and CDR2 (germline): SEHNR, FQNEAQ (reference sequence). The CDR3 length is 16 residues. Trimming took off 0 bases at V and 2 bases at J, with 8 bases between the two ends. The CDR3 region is CASSLATGTGANVLTF. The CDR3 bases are TGTGCCAGCAGCTTAGCAACAGGGACTGGGGCCAACGTCCTGACTTTC.

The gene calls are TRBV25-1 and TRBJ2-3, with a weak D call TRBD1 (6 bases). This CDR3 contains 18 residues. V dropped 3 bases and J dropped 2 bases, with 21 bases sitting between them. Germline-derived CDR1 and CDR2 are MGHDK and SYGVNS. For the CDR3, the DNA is TGTGCCAGCAGTGACAAACCGGGACAACTATTCCCCACAGATACGCAGTATTTT. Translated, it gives CASSDKPGQLFPTDTQYF.

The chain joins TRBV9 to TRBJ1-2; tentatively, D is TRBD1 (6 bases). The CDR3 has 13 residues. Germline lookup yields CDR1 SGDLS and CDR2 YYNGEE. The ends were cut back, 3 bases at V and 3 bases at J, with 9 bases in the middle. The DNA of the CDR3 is TGTGCCAGCAGCGAACAGGGTGACTATGGCTACACCTTC. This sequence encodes CASSEQGDYGYTF.

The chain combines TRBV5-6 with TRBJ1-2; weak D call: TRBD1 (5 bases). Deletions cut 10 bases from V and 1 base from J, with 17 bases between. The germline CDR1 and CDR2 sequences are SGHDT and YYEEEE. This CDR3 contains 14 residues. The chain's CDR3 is CAGNPTGVNYGYTF. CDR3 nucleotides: TGTGCCGGCAACCCCACGGGGGTTAACTATGGCTACACCTTC.

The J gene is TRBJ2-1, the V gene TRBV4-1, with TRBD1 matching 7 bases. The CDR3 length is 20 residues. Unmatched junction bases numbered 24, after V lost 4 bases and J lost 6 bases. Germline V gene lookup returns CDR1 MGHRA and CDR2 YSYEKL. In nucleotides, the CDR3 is TGCGCCAGCAGCCTGGCCCGTGGACCGTACCCCGGGACAGTGGCCAATGAGCAGTTCTTC. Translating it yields CASSLARGPYPGTVANEQFF.